The 26 T cell receptor beta chains below come from one sample, sequenced in a study of lymphopenia after photon versus proton radiotherapy. Assay used: immunoSEQ multiplex PCR; TCRdb lists only in-frame clones, some missing. The sample contains 20,000 to 25,000 clones, 84% of which appear only once. The sample in question was peripheral blood, obtained from a patient treated with photon-based radiotherapy. These receptors were obtained from a woman aged 45-60 years with pancreatic cancer.

CDR3 nucleotides: TGCGCCAGCAGCCAAGCTTGGCTAGCCTCCAATGAGCAGTTCTTC. Translating it yields CASSQAWLASNEQFF. The chain has TRBV4-3 and TRBJ2-1; the D gene is possibly TRBD2 (5 bases). Trimming shortened V by 1 base and J by 6 bases, and 13 bases separated the two germline ends. CDR1 is LGHNA, CDR2 YSLEER, per germline. The CDR3 is 15 amino acids.

The V and J genes are TRBV19 and TRBJ2-7; perhaps TRBD1 as D (5 bases). This CDR3 region has 13 residues. Trimming pared 4 bases from V and 2 bases from J, leaving 9 bases between. Germline assignment: CDR1 LNHDA and CDR2 SQIVND (reference sequence). CDR3 loop: CASSTAGTYEQYF. CDR3 DNA sequence: TGTGCCAGTAGTACGGCAGGGACCTACGAGCAGTACTTC.

The chain combines TRBV7-6 with TRBJ2-5; tentatively, D is TRBD2 (5 bases). The CDR3 extends over 13 amino acids. V was pared by 1 base and J by 7 bases, with 10 bases between. CDR1 is SGHVS, CDR2 FNYEAQ, per germline. The CDR3 DNA sequence: TGTGCCAGCAGCTTAGATCTCCGGGGGACCCAGTACTTC. It specifies CASSLDLRGTQYF.

The gene calls are TRBV19 and TRBJ1-1, with 7 bases identical to TRBD1. The CDR3 runs 16 residues. The V gene's germline CDR1 is LNHDA and CDR2 SQIVND (reference sequence). The V gene end was trimmed by 6 bases and the J gene end by 4 bases; junction bases not matched to a gene: 14. The CDR3, as DNA: TGTGCCAGTAGCTTAAGGCAGGGGGACAGAGGCACTGAAGCTTTCTTT. Translated, it gives CASSLRQGDRGTEAFF.

The J gene is TRBJ1-2, the V gene TRBV2; D unresolved. CDR1 and CDR2 from the germline V gene are SNHLY and FYNNEI. Trimming cost V 8 bases and J 2 bases, with 12 bases left between them. This CDR3 region has 13 residues. The CDR3 DNA sequence: TGTGCCAGCGTGGCCCACCCCAACTATGGCTACACCTTC. Its protein product is CASVAHPNYGYTF.

The rearrangement joins TRBV6-6 to TRBJ2-7; D assignment may be TRBD1 or TRBD2 (6 bases each). This CDR3 is built from 12 residues. V lost 4 bases and J lost 7, with 11 bases in between. The germline CDR1 and CDR2 sequences are MNHNY and SVGAGI (reference sequence). CDR3 bases: TGTGCCAGCAGTTCCCGGGGGCGTGAGCAGTACTTC. Encoded protein: CASSSRGREQYF.

The V gene is TRBV28, the J gene TRBJ1-1, with 7 bases matching TRBD1. The CDR3 loop spans 15 amino acids. J lost 5 bases, V lost 4 bases, and 10 bases had no gene match. Germline V gene sequence: CDR1 MDHEN, CDR2 SYDVKM. The CDR3 protein is CASSSPNRGLTEAFF. Written as DNA, the CDR3 is TGTGCCAGCAGTTCCCCGAACAGGGGTTTGACTGAAGCTTTCTTT.

This chain joins TRBV7-8 and TRBJ2-7, with TRBD1 matching 7 bases. The length of the CDR3 is 12 residues. Losses at the gene ends were 7 bases for V and 7 bases for J; bases not matched to a gene: 7. CDR1 is SGHVS and CDR2 is FQNEAQ in the germline V gene. As DNA, the CDR3 is TGTGCCAGCACTCTAGAACAGGGGGAGCAGTACTTC. Translation: CASTLEQGEQYF.

This clone was picked up one time. The CDR3: CATSRDKLAGETQYF. The CDR3 DNA reads TGTGCCACCAGCAGAGATAAGCTAGCGGGAGAGACCCAGTACTTC. The chain uses TRBV15 and TRBJ2-5, with 8 bases that match TRBD2. After removal of 0 bases from V and 4 bases from J, the junction contained 4 bases not matched to a gene. This CDR3 spans 15 amino acids. Germline CDR1 and CDR2: LNHNV and YYDKDF (reference sequence).

The chain links TRBV7-3 to TRBJ2-7; perhaps TRBD2 as D (5 bases). The CDR3 consists of 12 residues. Germline V CDR1 and CDR2: SGHTA, FQGTGA. V lost 2 bases to trimming and J lost 7 bases, with 9 bases between them. CDR3 loop: CASSLPPGEQYF. DNA for the CDR3: TGTGCCAGCAGCTTACCGCCGGGGGAGCAGTACTTC.

The V call is TRBV15, the J call TRBJ2-1; 10 nucleotides agree with TRBD2. CDR1 and CDR2 from the germline V gene are LNHNV and YYDKDF (reference sequence). The CDR3 covers 16 residues. V lost 0 bases, J lost 2 bases, and 1 base stayed unmatched. DNA of the CDR3: TGTGCCACCAGCAGAGATCTAGCGGGAGCCTACAATGAGCAGTTCTTC. Amino acid sequence: CATSRDLAGAYNEQFF.

This chain joins TRBV29-1 and TRBJ1-3, with D possibly being TRBD1 (6 bases). CDR1 is SQVTM, CDR2 ANQGSEA, per germline. The CDR3 loop spans 14 amino acids. V dropped 0 bases and J dropped 5 bases, with 11 bases sitting between them. DNA of the CDR3: TGCAGCGTTGAAGACAGGGGATTAAGAAACACCATATATTTT. Its translation: CSVEDRGLRNTIYF. Looking up the rest from reference TRBV29-1 and TRBJ1-3 gives the full variable domain: SAVISQKPSRDICQRGTSLTIQCQVDSQVTMMFWYRQQPGQSLTLIATANQGSEATYESGFVIDKFPISRPNLTFSTLTVSNMSPEDSSIYLCSVEDRGLRNTIYFGEGSWLTVV.

This rearrangement joins TRBV4-1 to TRBJ1-5; D is ambiguous. This CDR3 contains 14 residues. The V end lost 6 bases, the J end lost 1 base, and 10 bases lay between the germline ends. Germline V gene sequence: CDR1 MGHRA, CDR2 YSYEKL. The CDR3 DNA reads as TGCGCCAGCAGGAATGAGGGAAGCAATCAGCCCCAGCATTTT. It specifies CASRNEGSNQPQHF.

J is TRBJ2-2 and V is TRBV7-9, with 9 bases matching TRBD1. CDR3 size: 17 residues. Per germline, CDR1 SEHNR and CDR2 FQNEAQ (reference sequence). Trimming removed 2 bases from V and 2 bases from J; junction bases left unmatched: 6. The CDR3 loop reads CASSLYGDRANTGELFF. The CDR3 DNA follows: TGTGCCAGCAGCTTATATGGGGACAGGGCTAACACCGGGGAGCTGTTTTTT.

The V gene is TRBV30, the J gene TRBJ2-7, with TRBD1 matching over 10 bases. The germline V gene has CDR1 GTSNPN and CDR2 SVGIG (reference sequence). This CDR3 is built from 14 residues. The J segment lost 6 bases and the V segment lost 4 bases, leaving 9 bases of the junction unmatched. The CDR3 loop reads CAWTAGTGVREQYF. In nucleotides, the CDR3 is TGTGCCTGGACCGCCGGGACAGGGGTGCGCGAGCAGTACTTC.

V and J are TRBV5-1 and TRBJ1-2, with D uncertain. Germline V gene sequence: CDR1 SGHRS, CDR2 YFSETQ. Deletions cut 0 bases from V and 0 bases from J, with 9 bases between. The CDR3 is made up of 15 amino acids. The CDR3 DNA reads TGCGCCAGCAGCTTGGACGCAGGAGCTAACTATGGCTACACCTTC. This encodes CASSLDAGANYGYTF.

V is TRBV2 and J is TRBJ1-5, with D hard to call. V dropped 4 bases and J dropped 2 bases, with 18 bases sitting between them. The CDR3 has 17 amino acids. Germline V CDR1 and CDR2: SNHLY, FYNNEI. This CDR3 is CASSGYEVSAGNQPQHF. CDR3 DNA sequence: TGTGCCAGCAGTGGTTACGAAGTTAGTGCAGGCAATCAGCCCCAGCATTTT.

The chain uses TRBV6-4 and TRBJ2-5, with 8 bases that match TRBD2. Germline lookup yields CDR1 MRHNA and CDR2 SNTAGT. The CDR3 has 15 residues. Unmatched junction bases numbered 6, after V lost 5 bases and J lost 1 base. CDR3 in amino acids: CASSRNSGTQETQYF. The CDR3 coding sequence is TGTGCCAGCAGTCGCAATAGCGGGACCCAAGAGACCCAGTACTTC.

The chain has TRBV4-3 and TRBJ2-5, with TRBD1 matching 10 bases. CDR1 is LGHNA, CDR2 YSLEER, per germline. This CDR3 contains 16 residues. The trim removed 1 base at V and 4 bases at J, leaving 6 bases unmatched. The CDR3 region is CASSQGQGAFSETQYF. For the CDR3, the DNA is TGCGCCAGCAGCCAAGGACAGGGGGCCTTTTCAGAGACCCAGTACTTC.

The chain carries TRBV28 and TRBJ2-1; TRBD2 matches at 10 bases. There are 15 residues in the CDR3. Per germline, CDR1 MDHEN and CDR2 SYDVKM. Germline trimming cut 3 bases from V and 6 bases from J; bases unmatched to any gene: 5. Here the CDR3 DNA reads TGTGCCAGCAGTTTGGCTAGCGGGAGATTCAATGAGCAGTTCTTC. Translating it yields CASSLASGRFNEQFF.

This sequence joins TRBV28 and TRBJ2-7; 10 positions agree with TRBD1. CDR3 length: 17 amino acids. With V trimmed by 5 bases and J by 5 bases, 15 bases remained unmatched. Germline CDR1 is MDHEN and CDR2 is SYDVKM. Written as DNA, the CDR3 is TGTGCCAGCAGTCCAAAACCGACAGGGGGCGCGGTGGACGAGCAGTACTTC. Amino acids: CASSPKPTGGAVDEQYF.

V usage is TRBV27 and J usage is TRBJ1-6, with unresolved D. The germline V gene has CDR1 MNHEY and CDR2 SMNVEV (reference sequence). Trimming stripped 2 bases from V and 6 bases from J, with 8 bases between. The CDR3 spans 14 residues. This chain's CDR3 is CASSLRGINSPLHF. The CDR3 bases are TGTGCCAGCAGTTTACGGGGAATTAATTCACCCCTCCACTTT.

The CDR3, as DNA: TGCAGCGTAGGGACAGAACTCAGGGGCTACACCTTC. The encoded protein is CSVGTELRGYTF. The J gene is TRBJ1-2, the V gene TRBV29-1; 7 positions match TRBD1. The CDR3 sequence is 12 residues long. V dropped 6 bases and J dropped 8; count of bases not matched to a gene: 9. Looked up from germline, CDR1 is SQVTM and CDR2 is ANQGSEA.

This chain connects TRBV7-9 to TRBJ2-1, with 12 bases matching TRBD1. V dropped 1 base and J dropped 6; count of bases not matched to a gene: 4. This CDR3 is 16 amino acids long. Germline-derived CDR1 and CDR2 are SEHNR and FQNEAQ (reference sequence). CDR3 nucleotide sequence: TGTGCCAGCAGCTTAGTGGGACAGGGGGCCCGCAATGAGCAGTTCTTC. Encoded protein: CASSLVGQGARNEQFF.

This clone came up once. The V gene is TRBV27, the J gene TRBJ2-3; 9 bases align to TRBD1. Germline lookup yields CDR1 MNHEY and CDR2 SMNVEV (reference sequence). V shed 2 bases, J shed 4 bases, and the junction held 4 bases outside the gene matches. The CDR3 has 15 amino acids. CDR3 loop: CASSLRQGGADTQYF. The CDR3 DNA follows: TGTGCCAGCAGTTTAAGACAGGGGGGAGCAGATACGCAGTATTTT.

The chain carries TRBV5-1 and TRBJ2-5, with D unresolved. Per germline, CDR1 SGHRS and CDR2 YFSETQ. The CDR3 has 14 amino acids. Trimming removed 0 bases at V and 7 bases at J, with 13 bases between. CDR3 nucleotide sequence: TGCGCCAGCAGCTTGGGGCAGTCTATCCGGACCCAGTACTTC. Protein: CASSLGQSIRTQYF.